Presented here are 13 T cell receptor beta chains from one specimen sequenced in a study of cytotoxic CD8 clonotypes in ibrutinib-treated CLL (dated by TCRdb to the early 2020s). Interpreted using the paper, the time point label stands for: approximately 11 months on ibrutinib. Preparation of the library involved the immunoSEQ multiplex PCR assay. TCRdb provides this immuneACCESS table in a form limited to in-frame rearrangements. Some clones are lacking; in checked studies, under half of them reflect an unresolved V gene, and why the rest are absent is not known. The sample profile shows 200,000 to 250,000 clones; about four fifths of them were found once. The ten largest clones represent 10% to 12% of the sample. The sample in question was PBMCs, obtained after 12 months of ibrutinib treatment. These receptors were obtained from a human donor with chronic lymphocytic leukemia.

The rearrangement joins TRBV7-2 to TRBJ2-7; 7 bases line up with TRBD1. CDR1 is SGHTA and CDR2 is FQGNSA in the germline V gene. This CDR3 spans 13 amino acids. The trim removed 5 bases at V and 6 bases at J, leaving 7 bases unmatched. The CDR3 nucleotides are TGTGCCAGCAGCCCTCGACAGGGTTCCGAGCAGTACTTC. As protein: CASSPRQGSEQYF.

This chain uses TRBV19 with TRBJ1-2, with D possibly matching TRBD1 (5 bases). Trimming took off 1 base at V and 0 bases at J, with 6 bases between the two ends. The germline V gene has CDR1 LNHDA and CDR2 SQIVND (reference sequence). The CDR3 is 14 residues long. In nucleotides, the CDR3 is TGTGCCAGTAGTATAGGAGGGGCTAACTATGGCTACACCTTC. This codes for CASSIGGANYGYTF.

The chain links TRBV27 to TRBJ2-1, with 15 bases that match TRBD2. Germline V gene lookup returns CDR1 MNHEY and CDR2 SMNVEV (reference sequence). V gave up 7 bases and J gave up 2 bases; unmatched junction bases: 6. The CDR3 sequence is 17 residues long. The CDR3 coding sequence is TGTGCCAGCACCCGGACTAGCGGGGGGGATCCCTACAATGAGCAGTTCTTC. This codes for CASTRTSGGDPYNEQFF.

J is TRBJ1-2 and V is TRBV7-2, with TRBD1 as a possible D gene (5 bases). This CDR3 comprises 15 residues. Germline CDR1 reads SGHTA; CDR2 reads FQGNSA. V was shortened by 2 bases and J by 2 bases, with 12 bases between the two germline ends. CDR3 residues: CASSLQTDLNYGYTF. CDR3 in DNA: TGTGCCAGCAGCTTACAGACAGACCTAAACTATGGCTACACCTTC.

The chain links TRBV7-8 to TRBJ2-5; 7 positions match TRBD1. The CDR3 spans 13 residues. Germline V gene lookup returns CDR1 SGHVS and CDR2 FQNEAQ. Losses at the gene ends were 5 bases for V and 7 bases for J; bases not matched to a gene: 7. DNA of the CDR3: TGTGCCAGCAGCGGACCCCCAGGGGGGACCCAGTACTTC. Its protein product is CASSGPPGGTQYF.

The V gene is TRBV6-5, the J gene TRBJ2-7; 8 bases fit TRBD1. This CDR3 comprises 14 residues. Germline V gives CDR1 MNHEY, CDR2 SVGAGI. V was clipped by 5 bases and J by 1 base; unmatched bases: 4. CDR3 nucleotides: TGTGCCAGCAGTGTTAGGGACAGGTCCTACGAGCAGTACTTC. It is translated as CASSVRDRSYEQYF.

The sample holds a few counts of this clone. The rearrangement uses TRBV25-1 and TRBJ2-1; TRBD1 matches 7 bases. Germline assignment: CDR1 MGHDK and CDR2 SYGVNS. V dropped 7 bases and J dropped 9; count of bases not matched to a gene: 9. The CDR3 is made up of 13 amino acids. The CDR3 DNA follows: TGTGCCAGCACCAGGAAGGCAGGGGGTGAGCAGTTCTTC. Residues: CASTRKAGGEQFF. Full variable domain (rest looked up from reference TRBV25-1 and TRBJ2-1): EADIYQTPRYLVIGTGKKITLECSQTMGHDKMYWYQQDPGMELHLIHYSYGVNSTEKGDLSSESTVSRIRTEHFPLTLESARPSHTSQYLCASTRKAGGEQFFGPGTRLTVL.

V gene TRBV5-8 combines with J gene TRBJ1-2; D call uncertain. CDR3 size: 12 residues. The germline V and J ends were trimmed by 4 bases and 2 bases, with 6 bases remaining between them. Per the germline V gene, CDR1 is SGHTS and CDR2 is YDEGEE. CDR3 sequence (DNA): TGTGCCAGCAGCCGTGGGAACTATGGCTACACCTTC. It is translated as CASSRGNYGYTF. The full variable domain, rest sourced from reference TRBV5-8 and TRBJ1-2, is EAGVTQSPTHLIKTRGQQATLRCSPISGHTSVYWYQQALGLGLQFLLWYDEGEERNRGNFPPRFSGRQFPNYSSELNVNALELEDSALYLCASSRGNYGYTFGSGTRLTVV.

This clone was picked up one time. The V gene is TRBV30, the J gene TRBJ1-4; D remains unclear. CDR3 length equals 13 residues. The V end was cut by 1 base, the J end by 8 bases, with 11 bases between. Per the germline V gene, CDR1 is GTSNPN and CDR2 is SVGIG (reference sequence). The CDR3: CAWSAHEVEKLFF. The CDR3 DNA is TGTGCCTGGAGTGCTCACGAAGTGGAAAAACTGTTTTTT.

The chain is built from TRBV19 and TRBJ1-1, with 7 positions matching TRBD1. This CDR3 region has 15 residues. The germline V gene has CDR1 LNHDA and CDR2 SQIVND (reference sequence). Unmatched junction bases numbered 13, after V lost 8 bases and J lost 4 bases. In nucleotides, the CDR3 is TGTGCCAGTCACCCTGGGACAGCAGGATTCACTGAAGCTTTCTTT. Translated, it gives CASHPGTAGFTEAFF.

The chain joins TRBV10-3 to TRBJ1-1; D remains ambiguous. The CDR3 contains 13 residues. In germline, CDR1 is ENHRY, CDR2 SYGVKD. V was cut by 2 bases and J by 7 bases, with 11 bases left in between. This CDR3 is CAISEATNYEAFF. The CDR3, as DNA: TGTGCCATCAGTGAGGCGACTAATTATGAAGCTTTCTTT.

The chain couples TRBV13 to TRBJ2-1; D remains ambiguous. Germline CDR1 reads PRHDT; CDR2 reads FYEKMQ (reference sequence). Trimming shortened V by 5 bases and J by 3 bases, and 5 bases separated the two germline ends. The CDR3 is made up of 12 amino acids. CDR3 DNA: TGTGCCAGCAGCCCACTCTACAATGAGCAGTTCTTC. Translation: CASSPLYNEQFF.

This rearrangement joins TRBV5-1 to TRBJ1-1; D is ambiguous. CDR1 and CDR2 (germline): SGHRS, YFSETQ. Trimming left V 0 bases short and J 0 bases short, with 9 bases between. There are 15 residues in the CDR3. This CDR3 reads CASSLGLLMNTEAFF. The CDR3 bases are TGCGCCAGCAGCTTGGGGCTGCTCATGAACACTGAAGCTTTCTTT.